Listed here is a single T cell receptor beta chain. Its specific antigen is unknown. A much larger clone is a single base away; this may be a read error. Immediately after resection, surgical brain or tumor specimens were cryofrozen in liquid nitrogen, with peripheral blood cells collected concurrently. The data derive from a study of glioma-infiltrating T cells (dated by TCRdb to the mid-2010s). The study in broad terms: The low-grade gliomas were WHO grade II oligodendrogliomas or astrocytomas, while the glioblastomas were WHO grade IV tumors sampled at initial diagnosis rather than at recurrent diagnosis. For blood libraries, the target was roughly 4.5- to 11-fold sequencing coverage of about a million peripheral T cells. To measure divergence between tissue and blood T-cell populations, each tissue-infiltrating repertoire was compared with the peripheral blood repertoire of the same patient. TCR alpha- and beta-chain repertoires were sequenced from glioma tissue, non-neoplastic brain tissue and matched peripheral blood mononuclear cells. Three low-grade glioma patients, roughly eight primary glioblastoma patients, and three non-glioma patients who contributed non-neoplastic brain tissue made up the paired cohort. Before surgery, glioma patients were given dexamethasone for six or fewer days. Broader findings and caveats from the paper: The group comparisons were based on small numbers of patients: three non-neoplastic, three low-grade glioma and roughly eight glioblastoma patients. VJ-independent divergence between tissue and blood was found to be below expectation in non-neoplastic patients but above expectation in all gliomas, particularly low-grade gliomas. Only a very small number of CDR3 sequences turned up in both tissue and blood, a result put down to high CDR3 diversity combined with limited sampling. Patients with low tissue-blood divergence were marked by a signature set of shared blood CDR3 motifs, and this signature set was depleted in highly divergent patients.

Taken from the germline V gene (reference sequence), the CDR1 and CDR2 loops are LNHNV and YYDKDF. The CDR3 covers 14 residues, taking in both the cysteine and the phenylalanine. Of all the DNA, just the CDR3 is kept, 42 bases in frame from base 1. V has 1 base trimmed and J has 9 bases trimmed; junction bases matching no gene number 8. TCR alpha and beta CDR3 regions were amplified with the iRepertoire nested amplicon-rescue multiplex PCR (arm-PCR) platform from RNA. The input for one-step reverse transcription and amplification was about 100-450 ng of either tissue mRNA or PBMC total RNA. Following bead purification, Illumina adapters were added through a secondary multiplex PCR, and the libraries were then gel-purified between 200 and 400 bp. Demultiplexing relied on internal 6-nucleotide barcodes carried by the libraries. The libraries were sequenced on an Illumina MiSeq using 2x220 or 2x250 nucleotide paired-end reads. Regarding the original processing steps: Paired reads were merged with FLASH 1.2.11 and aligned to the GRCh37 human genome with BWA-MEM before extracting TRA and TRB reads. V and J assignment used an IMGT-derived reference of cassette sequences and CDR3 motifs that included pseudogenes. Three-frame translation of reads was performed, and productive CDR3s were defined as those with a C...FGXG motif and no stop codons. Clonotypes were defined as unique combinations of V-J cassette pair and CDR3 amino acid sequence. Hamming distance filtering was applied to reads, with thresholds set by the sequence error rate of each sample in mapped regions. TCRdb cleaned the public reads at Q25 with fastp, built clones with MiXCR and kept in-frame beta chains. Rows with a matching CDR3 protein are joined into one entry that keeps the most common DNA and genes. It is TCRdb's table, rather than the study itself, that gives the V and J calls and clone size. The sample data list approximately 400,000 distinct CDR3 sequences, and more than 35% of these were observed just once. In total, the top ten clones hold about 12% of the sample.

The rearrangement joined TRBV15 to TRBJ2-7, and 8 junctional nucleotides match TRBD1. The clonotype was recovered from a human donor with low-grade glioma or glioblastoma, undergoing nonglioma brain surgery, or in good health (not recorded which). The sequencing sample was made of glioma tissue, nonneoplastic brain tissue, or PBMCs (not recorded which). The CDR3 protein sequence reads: CATSRGQGLGGQYF. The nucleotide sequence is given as TGTGCCACCAGCAGAGGACAGGGGCTGGGCGGGCAGTACTTC.